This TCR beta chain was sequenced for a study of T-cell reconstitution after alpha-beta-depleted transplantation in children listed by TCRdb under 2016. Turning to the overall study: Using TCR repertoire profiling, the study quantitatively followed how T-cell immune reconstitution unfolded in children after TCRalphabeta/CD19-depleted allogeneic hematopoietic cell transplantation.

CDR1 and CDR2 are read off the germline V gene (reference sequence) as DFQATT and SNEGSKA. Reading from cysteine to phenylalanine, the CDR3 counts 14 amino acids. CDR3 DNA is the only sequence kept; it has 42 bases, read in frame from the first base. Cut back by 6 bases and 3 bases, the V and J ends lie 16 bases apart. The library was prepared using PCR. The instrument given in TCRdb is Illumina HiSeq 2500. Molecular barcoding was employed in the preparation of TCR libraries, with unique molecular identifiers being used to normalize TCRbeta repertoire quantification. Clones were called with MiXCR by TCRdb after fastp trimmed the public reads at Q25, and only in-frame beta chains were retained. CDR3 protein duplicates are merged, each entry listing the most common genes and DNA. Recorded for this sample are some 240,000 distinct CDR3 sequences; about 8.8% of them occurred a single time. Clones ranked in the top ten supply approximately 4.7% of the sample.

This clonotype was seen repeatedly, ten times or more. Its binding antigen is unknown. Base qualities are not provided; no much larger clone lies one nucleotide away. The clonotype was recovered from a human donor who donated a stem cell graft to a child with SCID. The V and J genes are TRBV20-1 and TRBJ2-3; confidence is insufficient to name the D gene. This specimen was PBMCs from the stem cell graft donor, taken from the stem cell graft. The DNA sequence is TGCAGTGCCTTAAGGGTGGTAGCAACAGATACGCAGTATTTT. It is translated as CSALRVVATDTQYF.